The 23 T cell receptor beta chains below come from one sample, sequenced in a study of blood T cells in healthy people across ages. Then a second PCR, running roughly 7 to 11 cycles, was carried out with a sample-barcoded 5' primer and a J-beta primer mix. TCRdb itself ran the 5' RACE reads through MiXCR, one entry per CDR3 protein. The profile shows 380,000 or so distinct CDR3 sequences, about 55% of them singletons. Sequencing input: blood. These receptors were taken from a man in his sixties in good health.

This clonotype was picked up a small number of times. Possible read error: a much larger clone is one base away. V gene TRBV20-1 combines with J gene TRBJ2-7, with D perhaps assigned TRBD1 or TRBD2 (5 bases each). Germline CDR1 is DFQATT and CDR2 is SNEGSKA (reference sequence). This CDR3 has 14 amino acids. Trimming removed 5 bases from V and 5 bases from J, with 19 bases in between. The CDR3 loop is CSARPLRGQDEQYF. CDR3 nucleotides: TGCAGTGCTCGCCCCCTGAGGGGTCAGGACGAGCAGTACTTC.

Concerning this clonotype itself: Likely a read error: the CDR3 ends without its conserved phenylalanine or tryptophan. The chain employs TRBV12-3 or TRBV12-4 and TRBJ2-7; TRBD2 agrees at 8 bases. CDR3 length equals 13 residues. After removal of 8 bases from V and 0 bases from J, the junction contained 3 bases not matched to a gene. CDR3 nucleotides: TGTGCCAGCGCGGGGGGACTCTCCTACGAGCAGTACTTA. Amino acids: CASAGGLSYEQYL.

The chain carries TRBV28 and TRBJ1-2; maybe TRBD1 (6 bases). Per the germline V gene, CDR1 is MDHEN and CDR2 is SYDVKM. The ends were cut back, 10 bases at V and 4 bases at J, with 22 bases in the middle. The length of the CDR3 is 15 residues. CDR3 in DNA: TGTGCCAACAGGGCGGGACCCTCGGGGAGCTATGGCTACACCTTC. It codes for CANRAGPSGSYGYTF.

J is TRBJ2-5 and V is TRBV14; TRBD1 might be the D (5 bases). V was shortened by 0 bases and J by 4 bases, with 12 bases between the two germline ends. Germline loops: CDR1 SGHDN, CDR2 FVKESK. The CDR3 spans 15 residues. The CDR3 DNA is TGTGCCAGCAGCCAAGATAGTAGGGGCCGAGAGACCCAGTACTTC. Its translation is CASSQDSRGRETQYF.

Comment on this clonotype: Possible read error: a much larger clone is one base away. The chain has TRBV27 and TRBJ2-5; 7 bases match TRBD1. The trim removed 6 bases at V and 11 bases at J, leaving 15 bases unmatched. Germline V lookup: CDR1 MNHEY, CDR2 SMNVEV (reference sequence). The CDR3 sequence is 14 residues long. The DNA of the CDR3 is TGTGCCAGCAGGCAGGACAGGTGGCCCAATGAGCAGTACTTC. It yields the protein CASRQDRWPNEQYF.

This chain joins TRBV4-2 and TRBJ2-3; 9 positions match TRBD2. The trim removed 1 base at V and 6 bases at J, leaving 8 bases unmatched. CDR3 length equals 16 residues. Germline loops: CDR1 LGHNA, CDR2 YNFKEQ. The chain's CDR3 is CASSQGNSGSVDTQYF. CDR3 nucleotides: TGTGCCAGCAGCCAAGGGAATAGCGGGAGTGTGGATACGCAGTATTTT.

A word on this clonotype: Relative to the germline gene, one junction end is altered; a read error may explain this. This rearrangement joins TRBV7-6 to TRBJ1-2; 7 bases match TRBD1. The germline CDR1 and CDR2 sequences are SGHVS and FNYEAQ. The CDR3 is 13 amino acids. CDR3 sequence: CASSSRTGAGHTF. The CDR3 bases are TGTGCCAGCAGCTCCCGGACAGGTGCTGGCCACACCTTC. The variable domain in full, with the rest retrieved from reference TRBV7-6 and TRBJ1-2, is GAGVSQSPRYKVTKRGQDVALRCDPISGHVSLYWYRQALGQGPEFLTYFNYEAQQDKSGLPNDRFSAERPEGSISTLTIQRTEQRDSAMYRCASSSRTGAGHTFGSGTRLTVV.

V usage is TRBV5-1 and J usage is TRBJ2-3, with 9 bases lining up with TRBD2. The CDR3 contains 15 residues. Germline CDR1 is SGHRS and CDR2 is YFSETQ. J was trimmed by 2 bases and V by 6 bases; bases with no gene match: 7. In nucleotides, the CDR3 is TGCGCCAGCACCCAAGTAGCGGGAGACACAGATACGCAGTATTTT. Encoded protein: CASTQVAGDTDTQYF. The whole variable domain, remainder taken from reference TRBV5-1 and TRBJ2-3, is KAGVTQTPRYLIKTRGQQVTLSCSPISGHRSVSWYQQTPGQGLQFLFEYFSETQRNKGNFPGRFSGRQFSNSRSEMNVSTLELGDSALYLCASTQVAGDTDTQYFGPGTRLTVL.

A few counts support this clonotype. The chain has TRBV9 and TRBJ2-1, with 10 bases aligning to TRBD1. This CDR3 has 15 amino acids. V gave up 2 bases and J gave up 5 bases; unmatched junction bases: 4. Looked up from germline, CDR1 is SGDLS and CDR2 is YYNGEE. The CDR3: CASSVGQGVNNEQFF. CDR3 DNA: TGTGCCAGCAGCGTCGGACAGGGGGTAAACAATGAGCAGTTCTTC.

As concerns this clonotype: The junction and the germline gene differ at one end; a read error may be behind it. The chain has TRBV7-2 and TRBJ2-1, with unresolved D. CDR1 and CDR2 (germline): SGHTA, FQGNSA. This CDR3 has 16 amino acids. The CDR3 nucleotides read TGTGCCAGCAGCCCTTCCGGAGTGATAAGTCTCAATAAGCAGTTCTTC. Its translation: CASSPSGVISLNKQFF.

Regarding this clonotype: A much larger clonotype is one base distant, so this may be a read error. The chain links TRBV5-1 to TRBJ1-2; D remains ambiguous. V lost 4 bases to trimming and J lost 4 bases, with 14 bases between them. CDR1 is SGHRS, CDR2 YFSETQ, per germline. The length of the CDR3 is 14 residues. The CDR3 DNA reads TGCGCCAGCAGCGCGAATAAAGCTCTCTATGGCTACACCTTC. This gives the protein CASSANKALYGYTF.

This rearrangement joins TRBV20-1 to TRBJ1-5; no clear D. CDR1 is DFQATT, CDR2 SNEGSKA, per germline (reference sequence). The CDR3 extends over 15 amino acids. With 5 bases removed from V and 1 base from J, the gap between germline ends came to 15 bases. The CDR3 DNA reads TGCAGTGCTGTCCCAGGCCAAACGAGCAATCAGCCCCAGCATTTT. Its translation: CSAVPGQTSNQPQHF.

V usage is TRBV20-1 and J usage is TRBJ2-4; no clear D. TRBJ2-5 matches the DNA end more closely, so the J call is doubtful. This CDR3 has 12 residues. The V gene's germline CDR1 is DFQATT and CDR2 SNEGSKA (reference sequence). CDR3 residues: CSARRVAETQYF. CDR3 in DNA: TGCAGTGCTAGAAGGGTTGCAGAGACCCAGTACTTC.

This clonotype occurred a few times. This rearrangement joins TRBV7-9 to TRBJ2-4, with 9 nucleotides matching TRBD1. The end of the DNA fits TRBJ2-7 better, so the J call may be wrong. This CDR3 spans 15 amino acids. Germline V gene lookup returns CDR1 SEHNR and CDR2 FQNEAQ (reference sequence). This CDR3 reads CASSFGQGQKYEQYF. The CDR3 bases are TGTGCCAGCAGCTTCGGACAGGGGCAGAAGTACGAGCAGTACTTC.

V usage is TRBV20-1 and J usage is TRBJ1-6; TRBD1 is a possible D gene (6 bases). The V gene's germline CDR1 is DFQATT and CDR2 SNEGSKA (reference sequence). Trimming cost V 0 bases and J 3 bases, with 12 bases left between them. The CDR3 sequence is 16 residues long. CDR3 in amino acids: CSARDNRENYNSPLHF. CDR3 sequence (DNA): TGCAGTGCTAGAGATAACAGGGAGAACTATAATTCACCCCTCCACTTT.

This clonotype was detected many times. For the CDR3, the DNA is TGCAGCTTACCGGGGCCGAGAGTCGCCGGATCCTACAATGAGCAGTTCTTC. Translating gives CSLPGPRVAGSYNEQFF. The J gene is TRBJ2-1, the V gene TRBV29-1; the D call may be TRBD1 or TRBD2 (5 bases each). Germline CDR1 is SQVTM and CDR2 is ANQGSEA. This CDR3 contains 17 residues. Between the trimmed V and J ends, which lost 8 bases and 1 base, there was a span of 24 bases.

The gene calls are TRBV6-2 or TRBV6-3 and TRBJ2-7; D is possibly TRBD1 (7 bases). In germline, CDR1 is MNHEY, CDR2 SVGEGT. This CDR3 has 14 amino acids. Between the trimmed V and J ends, which lost 7 bases and 5 bases, there was a span of 18 bases. The CDR3 region has the DNA TGTGCCAGCAAAACTACAGGGGAGGTCGACGAGCAGTACTTC. Translation gives CASKTTGEVDEQYF.

This clonotype was observed a few times. This chain uses TRBV20-1 with TRBJ2-1, with D perhaps matching TRBD2 (5 bases). V was trimmed by 1 base and J by 8 bases, leaving 9 bases between them. Germline CDR1 DFQATT, CDR2 SNEGSKA (reference sequence). CDR3 length: 12 residues. In DNA, the CDR3 is TGCAGTGCTAGAGGGCTAGCCTATGAGCAGTTCTTC. Protein sequence: CSARGLAYEQFF.

The rearrangement links TRBV6-5 to TRBJ2-7; 9 nucleotides align to TRBD1. The germline V gene has CDR1 MNHEY and CDR2 SVGAGI. Germline trimming cut 11 bases from V and 4 bases from J; bases unmatched to any gene: 12. The CDR3 sequence is 14 residues long. CDR3 bases: TGTGCCGGTGTAGGGACAGGGATTATATACGAGCAGTACTTC. As protein: CAGVGTGIIYEQYF.

A word on this clonotype: A read error may produce the germline difference seen at one junction end. The chain links TRBV27 to TRBJ1-2, with a weak D call TRBD1 (5 bases). The length of the CDR3 is 14 residues. CDR1 and CDR2 from the germline V gene are MNHEY and SMNVEV (reference sequence). The CDR3 loop is CASSLKGLGYGYTF. The CDR3 coding sequence is TGCGCCAGCAGTTTAAAGGGGCTGGGCTATGGCTACACCTTC.

This chain uses TRBV7-2 with TRBJ2-1; D ambiguous. This CDR3 has 16 amino acids. The ends were cut back, 5 bases at V and 1 base at J, with 15 bases in the middle. Germline V gives CDR1 SGHTA, CDR2 FQGNSA. The CDR3 spells CASSPQSAPSYNEQFF. CDR3 DNA sequence: TGTGCCAGCAGCCCCCAATCTGCCCCGTCCTACAATGAGCAGTTCTTC.

This chain uses TRBV27 with TRBJ2-3; no definite D call. The V and J ends lost 1 base and 0 bases respectively, with 11 bases between them. The CDR3 is 16 amino acids. In germline, CDR1 is MNHEY, CDR2 SMNVEV (reference sequence). CDR3 amino acids: CASSLYGPLSTDTQYF. CDR3 sequence (DNA): TGTGCCAGCAGTTTATACGGTCCCCTTAGCACAGATACGCAGTATTTT.

The V call is TRBV27, the J call TRBJ1-1, with 7 bases identical to TRBD1. Trimming at V came to 7 bases and at J to 1 base, leaving 12 bases not matched to a gene. The germline gives CDR1 MNHEY, CDR2 SMNVEV (reference sequence). CDR3 length: 16 amino acids. This chain's CDR3 is CASTTGRGTANTEAFF. DNA for the CDR3: TGTGCCAGCACCACAGGACGGGGGACAGCGAACACTGAAGCTTTCTTT.